These 11 T cell receptor beta chains were all obtained from the same sample, sequenced in a study of metastatic and nonmetastatic thyroid tumors. TCRdb reprocessed the PCR reads via MiXCR. Here the sample spans around 40,000 clones, approximately 26% being singletons. No treatment had been given to any patient before thyroid surgery. Sequenced: blood. These receptors were collected from a female donor with papillary thyroid cancer or a benign thyroid nodule (not recorded which). Some clones in this sample may be carry-over from other donors' samples.

This clone was counted ten times or more. The rearrangement links TRBV5-1 to TRBJ1-2; no reliable D call. Germline lookup yields CDR1 SGHRS and CDR2 YFSETQ. With 4 bases removed from V and 5 bases from J, the gap between germline ends came to 12 bases. This CDR3 comprises 13 residues. The CDR3 nucleotides are TGCGCCAGCAGCGCGGCGGAGAATTATGGCTACACCTTC. It translates to CASSAAENYGYTF.

This clone was observed a few times. The chain has TRBV20-1 and TRBJ2-7, with D possibly matching TRBD1 (6 bases). This CDR3 spans 12 amino acids. The germline gives CDR1 DFQATT, CDR2 SNEGSKA (reference sequence). Between the trimmed V and J ends, which lost 3 bases and 5 bases, there was a span of 11 bases. The CDR3 sequence: CSASPGVNEQYF. The CDR3 DNA follows: TGCAGTGCTAGTCCAGGGGTGAACGAGCAGTACTTC.

By its share, this clone is medium-sized. The V and J genes are TRBV6-1 and TRBJ1-1; D is uncertain. CDR3 length: 13 amino acids. The germline V and J ends were trimmed by 5 bases and 4 bases, with 11 bases remaining between them. The germline V gene has CDR1 MNHNS and CDR2 SASEGT. The CDR3 DNA reads TGTGCCAGCAGTCAATTCTTTCGCACTGAAGCTTTCTTT. Residues: CASSQFFRTEAFF.

The chain combines TRBV5-4 with TRBJ2-7, with a tentative D call TRBD2 (5 bases). The V and J ends lost 3 bases and 9 bases respectively, with 13 bases between them. The germline gives CDR1 SGHNT, CDR2 YYREEE (reference sequence). CDR3 size: 12 residues. CDR3 in amino acids: CASSSGFLGQYF. The CDR3 bases are TGTGCCAGCAGCTCGGGGTTCTTGGGGCAGTACTTC.

The chain carries TRBV20-1 and TRBJ1-4; the D gene is possibly TRBD1 (5 bases). Trimming took off 3 bases at V and 2 bases at J, with 13 bases between the two ends. In germline, CDR1 is DFQATT, CDR2 SNEGSKA (reference sequence). This CDR3 comprises 15 residues. CDR3 sequence: CSARVGGWTNEKLFF. The CDR3 DNA reads as TGCAGTGCTAGGGTCGGGGGGTGGACTAATGAAAAACTGTTTTTT.

This clone was observed a handful of times. The chain uses TRBV15 and TRBJ1-6; no reliable D call. From germline, CDR1 is LNHNV and CDR2 YYDKDF (reference sequence). V shed 0 bases and J shed 10 bases, with 13 bases lying between them. This CDR3 has 15 amino acids. CDR3: CATSRDFSGRSPLHF. The CDR3 coding sequence is TGTGCCACCAGCAGAGATTTTAGCGGCCGATCACCCCTCCACTTT. Supplemented by reference TRBV15 and TRBJ1-6, the full variable domain reads DAMVIQNPRYQVTQFGKPVTLSCSQTLNHNVMYWYQQKSSQAPKLLFHYYDKDFNNEADTPDNFQSRRPNTSFCFLDIRSPGLGDTAMYLCATSRDFSGRSPLHFGNGTRLTVT.

J is TRBJ2-7 and V is TRBV7-9; D unclear. In germline, CDR1 is SEHNR, CDR2 FQNEAQ (reference sequence). The germline V and J ends were trimmed by 5 bases and 0 bases, with 8 bases remaining between them. CDR3 length: 13 residues. In DNA, the CDR3 is TGTGCCAGCAGCACGAAAGTCTCCTACGAGCAGTACTTC. It codes for CASSTKVSYEQYF.

This clone was found a few times. V usage is TRBV12-3 or TRBV12-4 and J usage is TRBJ2-1, with 11 bases fitting TRBD2. This CDR3 spans 15 amino acids. V was pared by 6 bases and J by 3 bases, with 4 bases of the junction left unmatched. CDR3 sequence: CASRGTSGSYNEQFF. CDR3 sequence (DNA): TGTGCCAGCAGGGGAACTAGCGGGAGCTACAATGAGCAGTTCTTC.

This clone occurred many times. The J gene is TRBJ2-1, the V gene TRBV6-1; 9 nucleotides line up with TRBD1. The V gene's germline CDR1 is MNHNS and CDR2 SASEGT. J was trimmed by 8 bases and V by 3 bases; bases with no gene match: 5. The CDR3 extends over 14 amino acids. This chain's CDR3 is CASSDTGGSYEQFF. The CDR3 DNA reads TGTGCCAGCAGTGACACAGGGGGCAGTTATGAGCAGTTCTTC.

The gene calls are TRBV7-2 and TRBJ1-6; D unclear. In germline, CDR1 is SGHTA, CDR2 FQGNSA. This CDR3 spans 15 amino acids. Between the trimmed V and J ends, which lost 5 bases and 10 bases, there was a span of 18 bases. The CDR3: CASSPVGLRGSPLHF. Written as DNA, the CDR3 is TGTGCCAGCAGCCCGGTCGGGTTGCGGGGATCACCCCTCCACTTT.

This clone was counted ten times or more. The chain joins TRBV18 to TRBJ2-2, with D perhaps matching TRBD2 (6 bases). The germline V gene encodes CDR1 KGHSH and CDR2 LQKENI. The CDR3 consists of 15 residues. Between the trimmed V and J ends, which lost 0 bases and 7 bases, there was a span of 12 bases. The CDR3 DNA sequence: TGTGCCAGCTCACCACCGTCGACTAGATTCGGGGAGCTGTTTTTT. This encodes CASSPPSTRFGELFF.